This passage covers 30 T cell receptor beta chains from one sample sequenced in a study of control samples from healthy donors and cancer patients. Clones were read by immunoSEQ multiplex PCR, and TCRdb kept only the in-frame ones, dropping some. The sample carries roughly 170,000 clones, 80% to 90% recorded once. The sequencing sample was made of blood. These receptors originate from a woman in her 30s in good health.

The gene calls are TRBV29-1 and TRBJ2-7; 12 positions match TRBD2. Trimming removed 6 bases from V and 2 bases from J; junction bases left unmatched: 5. The CDR3 consists of 14 residues. Germline loops: CDR1 SQVTM, CDR2 ANQGSEA. Here the CDR3 DNA reads TGCAGCGTCGAGACTAGCGGGAGACCCTACGAGCAGTACTTC. Encoded protein: CSVETSGRPYEQYF.

V and J are TRBV7-9 and TRBJ2-2; no reliable D call. Germline CDR1 is SEHNR and CDR2 is FQNEAQ (reference sequence). Deletions cut 1 base from V and 7 bases from J, with 7 bases between. The CDR3 has 13 residues. The DNA for the CDR3 is TGTGCCAGCAGCTTAGGGGGTGTCGGGGAGCTGTTTTTT. It codes for CASSLGGVGELFF.

The chain combines TRBV10-3 with TRBJ1-1; D may be TRBD1 (5 bases). CDR1 is ENHRY, CDR2 SYGVKD, per germline. V lost 7 bases and J lost 0, with 12 bases in between. This CDR3 is 14 amino acids long. The CDR3 protein is CAITAGTVNTEAFF. The CDR3 DNA follows: TGTGCCATCACTGCCGGGACCGTGAACACTGAAGCTTTCTTT.

The chain combines TRBV6-5 with TRBJ1-2; D remains ambiguous. CDR1 MNHEY and CDR2 SVGAGI come from the germline V gene. There are 13 residues in the CDR3. The V end lost 7 bases, the J end lost 4 bases, and 13 bases lay between the germline ends. The CDR3 bases are TGTGCCAGCACCAACGGGCCTCTCTATGGCTACACCTTC. This gives the protein CASTNGPLYGYTF.

This clone has a single count. This chain uses TRBV24-1 with TRBJ2-5; 8 positions agree with TRBD1. CDR3 size: 16 residues. The J segment lost 4 bases and the V segment lost 0 bases, leaving 6 bases of the junction unmatched. Germline V CDR1 and CDR2: KGHDR, SFDVKD. The CDR3 region is CATSDLTGRGLETQYF. The CDR3 nucleotides are TGTGCCACCAGTGATTTGACAGGCAGGGGGCTAGAGACCCAGTACTTC.

V usage is TRBV7-2 and J usage is TRBJ2-1; 7 bases line up with TRBD2. The CDR3 runs to 17 residues. The V gene end was trimmed by 2 bases and the J gene end by 7 bases; junction bases not matched to a gene: 14. The germline CDR1 and CDR2 sequences are SGHTA and FQGNSA. As DNA, the CDR3 is TGTGCCAGCAGCTTACTAGCGGTCTCTCTCGGGGGGAATGAGCAGTTCTTC. The encoded protein is CASSLLAVSLGGNEQFF.

The V and J genes are TRBV5-4 and TRBJ2-3; 15 positions match TRBD2. CDR1 is SGHNT, CDR2 YYREEE, per germline (reference sequence). V lost 1 base to trimming and J lost 2 bases; unmatched junction nucleotides: 5. CDR3 size: 18 residues. The CDR3 loop reads CASSLRTSGGGYTDTQYF. As DNA, the CDR3 is TGTGCCAGCAGCTTGAGGACTAGCGGGGGGGGATACACAGATACGCAGTATTTT.

This clone showed up just once. V and J are TRBV15 and TRBJ2-5, with D maybe TRBD2 (7 bases). The CDR3 contains 13 residues. Germline loops: CDR1 LNHNV, CDR2 YYDKDF (reference sequence). Trimming stripped 8 bases from V and 4 bases from J, with 14 bases between. The CDR3 nucleotides are TGTGCCACCGTCGGGGGGCCGGGAGAGACCCAGTACTTC. Its protein is CATVGGPGETQYF.

This chain connects TRBV18 to TRBJ2-3; perhaps D is TRBD1 or TRBD2 (5 bases each). This CDR3 comprises 15 residues. Germline-derived CDR1 and CDR2 are KGHSH and LQKENI. V dropped 2 bases and J dropped 4 bases, with 13 bases sitting between them. CDR3 bases: TGTGCCAGCTCACCATACGGGGCTGGGGCAGATACGCAGTATTTT. As protein: CASSPYGAGADTQYF.

CDR3 protein: CASSGQGSSGANVLTF. The CDR3 bases are TGTGCCAGCAGTGGACAGGGGAGCTCTGGGGCCAACGTCCTGACTTTC. This chain links TRBV2 with TRBJ2-6, with 8 bases that match TRBD1. The CDR3 spans 16 residues. J was trimmed by 0 bases and V by 4 bases; bases with no gene match: 2. Germline V gene data show CDR1 as SNHLY and CDR2 as FYNNEI.

The table lists this clone with a few counts. The genes are TRBV27 and TRBJ1-6; 7 bases map to TRBD1. Germline loops: CDR1 MNHEY, CDR2 SMNVEV (reference sequence). Trimming removed 5 bases from V and 6 bases from J; junction bases left unmatched: 4. This CDR3 is 14 amino acids long. For the CDR3, the DNA is TGTGCCAGCAGTACCAGGGGGTTTAATTCACCCCTCCACTTT. Protein product: CASSTRGFNSPLHF.

The chain carries TRBV3-1 (or the pseudogene TRBV3-2) and TRBJ1-1; D is possibly TRBD1 (5 bases). Looked up from germline, CDR1 is LGHDT and CDR2 is YNNKEL (reference sequence). This CDR3 contains 14 residues. V was cut by 1 base and J by 6 bases, with 12 bases left in between. The CDR3 DNA sequence: TGTGCCAGCAGCCAAGGGGTCTCGGGGGCTGAAGCTTTCTTT. Residues: CASSQGVSGAEAFF.

The chain employs TRBV12-3 or TRBV12-4 and TRBJ1-3; D not certain. The CDR3 runs 12 residues. V was shortened by 4 bases and J by 7 bases, with 8 bases between the two germline ends. CDR3 nucleotides: TGTGCCAGCAGTTCTTCCAGGAACACCATATATTTT. Translation gives CASSSSRNTIYF.

The chain couples TRBV4-2 to TRBJ2-2; the D call may be TRBD1 or TRBD2 (5 bases each). V shed 1 base and J shed 3 bases, with 9 bases lying between them. The CDR3 sequence is 15 residues long. Germline values: CDR1 LGHNA, CDR2 YNFKEQ. CDR3 region: CASSQGPGHTGELFF. The CDR3 coding sequence is TGTGCCAGCAGCCAAGGGCCGGGGCACACCGGGGAGCTGTTTTTT.

The chain employs TRBV11-2 and TRBJ2-5, with 8 bases that match TRBD1. Looked up from germline, CDR1 is SGHAT and CDR2 is FQNNGV. V lost 5 bases, J lost 2 bases, and 13 bases stayed unmatched. The CDR3 is 17 residues long. This chain's CDR3 is CASSRLGQAVIQETQYF. CDR3 nucleotides: TGTGCCAGCAGCCGATTGGGACAGGCCGTGATTCAAGAGACCCAGTACTTC.

The CDR3 loop is CASSQEPGSPEQYV. The DNA for the CDR3 is TGCGCCAGCAGCCAAGAACCAGGGTCGCCAGAGCAGTACGTC. The chain uses TRBV4-1 and TRBJ2-7; possible D gene TRBD1, 5 bases. The CDR3 is 14 residues long. V lost 0 bases and J lost 7, with 13 bases in between. CDR1 and CDR2 from the germline V gene are MGHRA and YSYEKL.

The chain is built from TRBV6-5 and TRBJ1-6; the D gene is possibly TRBD1 (5 bases). Looked up from germline, CDR1 is MNHEY and CDR2 is SVGAGI. The CDR3 consists of 13 residues. Trimming stripped 2 bases from V and 12 bases from J, with 11 bases between. The CDR3 sequence: CASSYRDWGPLHF. CDR3 coding DNA: TGTGCCAGCAGTTACAGGGACTGGGGACCCCTCCACTTT.

V and J are TRBV29-1 and TRBJ2-3, with a weak D call TRBD1 (6 bases). CDR1 and CDR2 (germline): SQVTM, ANQGSEA. Between the trimmed V and J ends, which lost 2 bases and 2 bases, there was a span of 8 bases. The CDR3 runs 13 residues. In nucleotides, the CDR3 is TGCAGCGTTGAAAGGGACACCACAGATACGCAGTATTTT. Protein product: CSVERDTTDTQYF.

J is TRBJ2-4 and V is TRBV7-8; 8 nucleotides line up with TRBD1. In germline, CDR1 is SGHVS, CDR2 FQNEAQ. This CDR3 comprises 18 residues. After removal of 2 bases from V and 5 bases from J, the junction contained 14 bases not matched to a gene. The CDR3 region has the DNA TGTGCCAGCAGCTTACCACGGACAGGGCCGGGGTCGGAAAACATTCAGTACTTC. This codes for CASSLPRTGPGSENIQYF.

This chain connects TRBV6-1 to TRBJ2-3; unclear D gene. V was pared by 5 bases and J by 6 bases, with 9 bases between. In germline, CDR1 is MNHNS, CDR2 SASEGT. The CDR3 has 12 amino acids. In nucleotides, the CDR3 is TGTGCCAGCAGTACCACAGCGGATACGCAGTATTTT. It specifies CASSTTADTQYF.

CDR3 residues: CASSPPSRPQETQYF. Here the CDR3 DNA reads TGTGCCAGCTCACCACCTAGTAGGCCGCAAGAGACCCAGTACTTC. This chain joins TRBV18 and TRBJ2-5; D is undetermined. The CDR3 sequence is 15 residues long. Germline V gene lookup returns CDR1 KGHSH and CDR2 LQKENI. Trimming shortened V by 0 bases and J by 2 bases, and 10 bases separated the two germline ends.

This chain joins TRBV7-9 and TRBJ1-4, with D uncertain. V was cut by 1 base and J by 6 bases, with 9 bases left in between. Germline V gives CDR1 SEHNR, CDR2 FQNEAQ (reference sequence). The CDR3 covers 14 residues. The CDR3 loop reads CASSLVSIDEKLFF. The CDR3 region has the DNA TGTGCCAGCAGCTTAGTTTCGATCGATGAAAAACTGTTTTTT.

V and J are TRBV11-2 and TRBJ1-5, with a possible D match to TRBD1 (5 bases). The V gene lost 0 bases and the J gene lost 4 bases, with 13 bases spanning the gap. CDR1 is SGHAT, CDR2 FQNNGV, per germline. The CDR3 has 16 amino acids. The CDR3 is CASSLEGRGSNQPQHF. CDR3 nucleotide sequence: TGTGCCAGCAGCTTAGAGGGACGGGGAAGTAATCAGCCCCAGCATTTT.

The chain joins TRBV6-1 to TRBJ1-5; D possibly corresponds to TRBD1 (5 bases). V was shortened by 3 bases and J by 9 bases, with 15 bases between the two germline ends. CDR3 length: 14 amino acids. Germline CDR1 reads MNHNS; CDR2 reads SASEGT. CDR3 amino acids: CASSDQGEYLPQHF. CDR3 in DNA: TGTGCCAGCAGTGACCAGGGTGAATATTTGCCCCAGCATTTT.

This rearrangement joins TRBV30 to TRBJ2-6; 7 nucleotides line up with TRBD1. Trimming took 0 bases from V and 0 from J; bases not matched to a gene: 8. The CDR3 is 18 amino acids. The germline V gene encodes CDR1 GTSNPN and CDR2 SVGIG (reference sequence). The CDR3 coding sequence is TGTGCCTGGAGTGTACGAGGGGGCACCCACTCTGGGGCCAACGTCCTGACTTTC. This codes for CAWSVRGGTHSGANVLTF. Filled out from reference TRBV30 and TRBJ2-6, the complete variable domain reads SQTIHQWPATLVQPVGSPLSLECTVEGTSNPNLYWYRQAAGRGLQLLFYSVGIGQISSEVPQNLSASRPQDRQFILSSKKLLLSDSGFYLCAWSVRGGTHSGANVLTFGAGSRLTVL.

The chain carries TRBV3-1 (or the pseudogene TRBV3-2) and TRBJ2-5; 11 nucleotides line up with TRBD2. From germline, CDR1 is LGHDT and CDR2 YNNKEL (reference sequence). V gave up 0 bases and J gave up 5 bases; unmatched junction bases: 5. The length of the CDR3 is 16 residues. DNA for the CDR3: TGTGCCAGCAGCCAAGACTCTAGCGGGGGGTTTGAGACCCAGTACTTC. Translation gives CASSQDSSGGFETQYF.

The gene calls are TRBV20-1 and TRBJ2-5; no firm D call. Deletions cut 3 bases from V and 5 bases from J, with 10 bases between. The germline CDR1 and CDR2 sequences are DFQATT and SNEGSKA (reference sequence). There are 12 residues in the CDR3. In nucleotides, the CDR3 is TGCAGTGCTAGTAATGCTCGGGAGACCCAGTACTTC. Amino acid sequence: CSASNARETQYF.

The chain uses TRBV11-3 and TRBJ2-7, with D possibly being TRBD1 or TRBD2 (5 bases each). The germline CDR1 and CDR2 sequences are SGHNT and YENEEA. CDR3 length equals 15 residues. Trimming cost V 5 bases and J 5 bases, with 19 bases left between them. CDR3 region: CASSLRGRLVDEQYF. The CDR3 bases are TGTGCCAGCAGCCTCCGGGGCAGGCTTGTAGACGAGCAGTACTTC.

The count of this clone is one. The V and J genes are TRBV6-5 and TRBJ1-5; unclear D gene. This CDR3 is 15 amino acids long. Per germline, CDR1 MNHEY and CDR2 SVGAGI. V lost 7 bases, J lost 0 bases, and 13 bases lay in between. CDR3 in DNA: TGTGCCAGCAAATTAGGGTGGAATAGCAATCAGCCCCAGCATTTT. Amino acids: CASKLGWNSNQPQHF.

This clone came up once. The chain has TRBV5-1 and TRBJ2-7; the match to TRBD1 covers 8 bases. With V trimmed by 0 bases and J by 2 bases, 7 bases remained unmatched. Germline CDR1 and CDR2: SGHRS and YFSETQ. The CDR3 is made up of 16 amino acids. CDR3 DNA: TGCGCCAGCAGCTTGGGGACCGGGACAGGCGCCTACGAGCAGTACTTC. This translates into CASSLGTGTGAYEQYF.